This is a list of T cell receptor beta chains from one sample in a study of blood T cell repertoires in COVID-19. Libraries were prepared by immunoSEQ multiplex PCR; TCRdb keeps only in-frame clonotypes and omits some of them. The profile shows 95,000 to 150,000 clones, 80% to 90% of them singletons. Material for sequencing was peripheral blood. Receptors were obtained from a woman aged 70 to 79 with acute or convalescent COVID-19. CDR3s include the opening cysteine and the closing phenylalanine or tryptophan. Each record gives: CDR3 protein, J gene, V gene.

cdr3_aa: CASRTGGIAFF
j_call: TRBJ1-1
v_call: TRBV30

cdr3_aa: CASSQGDRENTEAFF
j_call: TRBJ1-1
v_call: TRBV4-1

cdr3_aa: CASSQDPNRLAGDQETQYF
j_call: TRBJ2-5
v_call: TRBV4-1

cdr3_aa: CASTPPSGGDTQYF
j_call: TRBJ2-3
v_call: TRBV6-5

cdr3_aa: CASSTDRIANTGELFF
j_call: TRBJ2-2
v_call: TRBV5-1

cdr3_aa: CASSLMAVIGETQYF
j_call: TRBJ2-5
v_call: TRBV7-8

cdr3_aa: CASRPALRGGIGNQPQHF
j_call: TRBJ1-5
v_call: TRBV28

cdr3_aa: CASRISGGSGNTIYF
j_call: TRBJ1-3
v_call: TRBV19

cdr3_aa: CASKLAHEETQYF
j_call: TRBJ2-5
v_call: TRBV5-4

cdr3_aa: CASSSETGPFDRGAVF
j_call: TRBJ2-2
v_call: TRBV21-1

cdr3_aa: CASSLMNTEAFF
j_call: TRBJ1-1
v_call: TRBV3-1/TRBV3-2

cdr3_aa: CASSQDRKGGNTEAFF
j_call: TRBJ1-1
v_call: TRBV4-1

cdr3_aa: CASSPQAWYGNSPLHF
j_call: TRBJ1-6
v_call: TRBV28

cdr3_aa: CASTRGGETYEQYF
j_call: TRBJ2-7
v_call: TRBV7-9

cdr3_aa: CASSFGQGGNEQFF
j_call: TRBJ2-1
v_call: TRBV5-1

cdr3_aa: CASSSLGRADRTGYTF
j_call: TRBJ1-2
v_call: TRBV10-2

cdr3_aa: CASSFAGQGTSGNTIYF
j_call: TRBJ1-3
v_call: TRBV7-9

cdr3_aa: CASSEAGTGRSGNTIYF
j_call: TRBJ1-3
v_call: TRBV25-1

cdr3_aa: CASSGQHTGELFF
j_call: TRBJ2-2
v_call: TRBV11-2

cdr3_aa: CASSSGRGGTEAFF
j_call: TRBJ1-1
v_call: TRBV18

cdr3_aa: CASSGQGGDTEAFF
j_call: TRBJ1-1
v_call: TRBV5-1

cdr3_aa: CASSWGGDGYTF
j_call: TRBJ1-2
v_call: TRBV12-3/TRBV12-4

cdr3_aa: CASSVRLAGRETQYF
j_call: TRBJ2-5
v_call: TRBV5-4

cdr3_aa: CASSLQVSTEAFF
j_call: TRBJ1-1
v_call: TRBV12-3/TRBV12-4

cdr3_aa: CASSAGTGANEQFF
j_call: TRBJ2-1
v_call: TRBV19

cdr3_aa: CSVWTAGDIEKLFF
j_call: TRBJ1-4
v_call: TRBV29-1

cdr3_aa: CASLRETSNTGELFF
j_call: TRBJ2-2
v_call: TRBV5-1

cdr3_aa: CASSSQQGANRNQPQHF
j_call: TRBJ1-5
v_call: TRBV5-5

cdr3_aa: CASSESGGNYGYTF
j_call: TRBJ1-2
v_call: TRBV2

cdr3_aa: CASSIASGSNQPQHF
j_call: TRBJ1-5
v_call: TRBV19

cdr3_aa: CASRPAGNEKLFF
j_call: TRBJ1-4
v_call: TRBV12-3/TRBV12-4

cdr3_aa: CASSGRQPLAKNIQYF
j_call: TRBJ2-4
v_call: TRBV2

cdr3_aa: CASSATLGTVNNEQFF
j_call: TRBJ2-1
v_call: TRBV9

cdr3_aa: CASRRQTYEQYF
j_call: TRBJ2-7
v_call: TRBV28

cdr3_aa: CASSHHGGGDEQYF
j_call: TRBJ2-7
v_call: TRBV3-1/TRBV3-2

cdr3_aa: CASSYLTEEAFF
j_call: TRBJ1-1
v_call: TRBV6-2/TRBV6-3

cdr3_aa: CASGGSPNTEAFF
j_call: TRBJ1-1
v_call: TRBV28

cdr3_aa: CASRPRGGTEAFF
j_call: TRBJ1-1
v_call: TRBV12-3/TRBV12-4

cdr3_aa: CASSKGQANEKLFF
j_call: TRBJ1-4
v_call: TRBV5-1

cdr3_aa: CASSFGTSGGPSTDTQYF
j_call: TRBJ2-3
v_call: TRBV5-1

cdr3_aa: CASSIGQGSSHNSPLHF
j_call: TRBJ1-6
v_call: TRBV19

cdr3_aa: CASSPIRPRDRGNTEAFF
j_call: TRBJ1-1
v_call: TRBV7-9

cdr3_aa: CASSLSGIGNTIYF
j_call: TRBJ1-3
v_call: TRBV7-3

cdr3_aa: CASSEWHSYEQYF
j_call: TRBJ2-7
v_call: TRBV2